What follows is one TCR beta chain and its context. Its specificity is not known. The sample originates from a study of CXCR3-negative and CXCR3-positive naive CD8 T cells. Naive CD8+ T cells had a CD45RO-CCR7+CD27+CD95- phenotype. CDR1 is SGDLS, CDR2 YYNGEE, per germline. This CDR3 is 15 amino acids long. The TRB libraries of cDNA were built by UMI-labeled 5' RACE. TCRdb reprocessed the 5' RACE reads, keeping one entry per CDR3 protein, no DNA. This listing includes 80,000 to 95,000 distinct CDR3 sequences. General study findings and limits: TCR strength was inferred from TRB CDR3 properties, while surface CD5 was comparable between naive subsets.

The receptor's source is a human donor in good health. Some clones in this sample may be carry-over from other donors' samples. J is TRBJ2-1 and V is TRBV9; the D call from TCRdb, TRBD2, cannot be confirmed without DNA. Sample: naive CXCR3- CD8+ T cells from blood. The subset is: CD45RO-CCR7+CD27+CD95- naive CD8+ T cells lacking CXCR3 (TNR3-). The CDR3 sequence: CASSVGSGGVLEQFF.